The T cell receptor (beta chain) under discussion was sequenced for a study of blood T cell repertoires in COVID-19. About the study: The United States, Italy and Spain supplied acute and convalescent COVID-19 samples. PBMCs, B-cell-depleted T cells, or T cells provided the cDNA or gDNA that made up the material.

Authors' data handling: Reference gene primers were amplified, and this amplification served to estimate nucleated cell counts. Profiled with immunoSEQ multiplex PCR; TCRdb holds only in-frame clones, not every one. That table is the source of V, J and clone size, and D and trimming were worked out from the DNA. The data show 150,000 to 200,000 clones, 80% to 90% seen once. The CDR3 is 17 amino acids. Per the germline V gene, CDR1 is KGHSH and CDR2 is LQKENI. Trimming pared 0 bases from V and 4 bases from J, leaving 19 bases between. This clone was counted a single time. The source is a man aged 70-80 years with active or convalescent COVID-19. Specimen: peripheral blood. The V gene is TRBV18, the J gene TRBJ2-7; D might be TRBD1 (7 bases). CDR3 DNA sequence: TGTGCCAGCTCACCACCGGAGGGGGCTCCGGGGTTTTACGAGCAGTACTTC. It is translated as CASSPPEGAPGFYEQYF.